These 20 T cell receptor beta chains originate from one sample sequenced in a study of patients and donors after allogeneic stem cell transplantation. A single record per CDR3 protein comes from TCRdb applying MiXCR to the RT-PCR reads. The sample includes over 150,000 distinct CDR3 sequences, 35% to 50% of them seen just once. Sequencing was performed on blood, either unsorted or a sorted T cell fraction (not recorded which). The receptors here all came from a human donor who was either an allogeneic HSCT recipient or a stem cell or donor lymphocyte infusion donor (not recorded which). It is not recorded whose cells these are; they may come from a transplant donor.

The chain recombines TRBV29-1 with TRBJ1-1; D not certain. This CDR3 is built from 16 residues. V was pared by 5 bases and J by 1 base, with 20 bases between. CDR1 SQVTM and CDR2 ANQGSEA come from the germline V gene. The CDR3 loop is CSVSGYAKAPNTEAFF. In DNA, the CDR3 is TGCAGCGTTTCTGGTTACGCAAAAGCCCCGAACACTGAAGCTTTCTTT. The whole variable domain, remainder taken from reference TRBV29-1 and TRBJ1-1, is SAVISQKPSRDICQRGTSLTIQCQVDSQVTMMFWYRQQPGQSLTLIATANQGSEATYESGFVIDKFPISRPNLTFSTLTVSNMSPEDSSIYLCSVSGYAKAPNTEAFFGQGTRLTVV.

This clonotype has only a few counts. The chain links TRBV28 to TRBJ2-1; 7 bases are a match to TRBD2. V dropped 6 bases and J dropped 1; count of bases not matched to a gene: 6. Per the germline V gene, CDR1 is MDHEN and CDR2 is SYDVKM. The CDR3 spans 15 residues. CDR3 sequence reads: CASRELAPSYNEQFF. The CDR3 bases are TGTGCCAGCAGGGAACTAGCGCCTTCCTACAATGAGCAGTTCTTC.

The V and J genes are TRBV7-9 and TRBJ2-1; 8 bases match TRBD2. CDR3 length: 16 amino acids. V shed 6 bases, J shed 4 bases, and the junction held 11 bases outside the gene matches. CDR1 is SEHNR, CDR2 FQNEAQ, per germline (reference sequence). Here the CDR3 reads CASRSSSAGAYNEQFF. CDR3 nucleotides: TGTGCCAGCAGATCCTCCTCAGCGGGAGCGTACAATGAGCAGTTCTTC.

This clonotype was picked up a small number of times. V gene TRBV24-1 combines with J gene TRBJ2-3; a weak D match, TRBD1 (6 bases). Germline assignment: CDR1 KGHDR and CDR2 SFDVKD. The V gene lost 3 bases and the J gene lost 2 bases, with 14 bases spanning the gap. The CDR3 contains 16 residues. The CDR3 here is CATSDAGTQPTDTQYF. In DNA, the CDR3 is TGTGCCACCAGTGATGCCGGGACACAGCCCACAGATACGCAGTATTTT.

This clonotype occurred a few times. This sequence joins TRBV28 and TRBJ1-1; D may be TRBD1 (6 bases). Deletions cut 6 bases from V and 1 base from J, with 18 bases between. The germline gives CDR1 MDHEN, CDR2 SYDVKM. CDR3 size: 16 residues. CDR3 nucleotides: TGTGCCAGCAGCCCCGTGGGGGGGGCACGGAACACTGAAGCTTTCTTT. Protein sequence: CASSPVGGARNTEAFF.

This clonotype occurred a few times. The rearrangement uses TRBV12-3 or TRBV12-4 and TRBJ1-1; no reliable D call. Between the trimmed V and J ends, which lost 3 bases and 6 bases, there was a span of 8 bases. The length of the CDR3 is 12 residues. In DNA, the CDR3 is TGTGCCAGCAGTTTCCAGAGGCCTGAAGCTTTCTTT. Protein: CASSFQRPEAFF.

V usage is TRBV4-2 and J usage is TRBJ1-1; D gene ambiguous. Germline V gene lookup returns CDR1 LGHNA and CDR2 YNFKEQ. This CDR3 comprises 15 residues. Trimming shortened V by 1 base and J by 4 bases, and 13 bases separated the two germline ends. The CDR3 region is CASSQAGEGITEAFF. CDR3 nucleotide sequence: TGTGCCAGCAGCCAAGCTGGGGAGGGAATCACTGAAGCTTTCTTT.

This clonotype was counted ten times or more. The chain links TRBV6-5 to TRBJ1-1, with D possibly being TRBD1 (5 bases). The CDR3 has 14 residues. Germline loops: CDR1 MNHEY, CDR2 SVGAGI. The V and J ends lost 2 bases and 5 bases respectively, with 12 bases between them. In nucleotides, the CDR3 is TGTGCCAGCAGTTACCTCGGGGGAGGGACTGAAGCTTTCTTT. Encoded protein: CASSYLGGGTEAFF.

A note on this clonotype: One end of the junction is discordant with germline, which a read error may explain. The V gene is TRBV20-1, the J gene TRBJ2-7; TRBD2 aligns across 14 bases. The CDR3 has 14 residues. Germline CDR1 reads DFQATT; CDR2 reads SNEGSKA (reference sequence). In nucleotides, the CDR3 is TGCAGTGCCGGACTAGCGGGAGGTCCCTACGAGCGGTACTTC. Translated, it gives CSAGLAGGPYERYF.

The V call is TRBV20-1, the J call TRBJ1-4, with 8 nucleotides matching TRBD1. This CDR3 contains 13 residues. J was trimmed by 12 bases and V by 6 bases; bases with no gene match: 12. Germline V gene data show CDR1 as DFQATT and CDR2 as SNEGSKA (reference sequence). The DNA for the CDR3 is TGCAGTGCCCGGACAGGGATGAGTAGAGAACTGTTTTTT. Amino acid sequence: CSARTGMSRELFF.

Here the CDR3 DNA reads TGTGCCAGCAATCATTATAGCAATCAGCCCCAGCATTTT. Translation gives CASNHYSNQPQHF. The chain joins TRBV12-3 or TRBV12-4 to TRBJ1-5; unclear D gene. V lost 7 bases and J lost 0, with 7 bases in between. The CDR3 loop spans 13 amino acids.

The chain employs TRBV6-2 or TRBV6-3 and TRBJ1-5; no definite D call. V lost 5 bases, J lost 9 bases, and 14 bases lay in between. CDR3 length equals 13 residues. Germline V gives CDR1 MNHEY, CDR2 SVGEGT. CDR3 sequence (DNA): TGTGCCAGCAGTCGACCTAATATCGGGCCCCAGCATTTT. Amino acids: CASSRPNIGPQHF.

This clonotype was detected once. The chain is built from TRBV9 and TRBJ2-1, with 8 bases matching TRBD2. Germline values: CDR1 SGDLS, CDR2 YYNGEE. J lost 6 bases, V lost 6 bases, and 11 bases had no gene match. This CDR3 region has 15 residues. The CDR3 sequence: CASTWGAGVGNEQFF. CDR3 sequence (DNA): TGTGCCAGCACCTGGGGAGCGGGAGTAGGCAATGAGCAGTTCTTC.

J is TRBJ1-1 and V is TRBV5-1; D not resolved. The CDR3 extends over 11 amino acids. Trimming shortened V by 0 bases and J by 11 bases, and 8 bases separated the two germline ends. Germline assignment: CDR1 SGHRS and CDR2 YFSETQ. The CDR3 sequence: CASSLGERAFF. Written as DNA, the CDR3 is TGCGCCAGCAGCTTGGGAGAGCGCGCTTTCTTT.

The rearrangement joins TRBV5-5 to TRBJ2-4, with 8 positions matching TRBD1. This CDR3 is built from 14 residues. Germline CDR1 and CDR2: SGHKS and YYEKEE (reference sequence). J was trimmed by 4 bases and V by 4 bases; bases with no gene match: 4. As DNA, the CDR3 is TGTGCCAGCAGCCCGTGGACAGGGAAAAACATTCAGTACTTC. Protein sequence: CASSPWTGKNIQYF.

The sample holds one count of this clonotype. This chain uses TRBV28 with TRBJ2-1; 7 bases agree with TRBD2. Trimming cost V 6 bases and J 9 bases; bases outside gene matches: 11. This CDR3 is built from 14 residues. The germline V gene has CDR1 MDHEN and CDR2 SYDVKM. Here the CDR3 DNA reads TGTGCCAGCAGCGACCGGACTAGTGGGAGTGAGCAGTTCTTC. It specifies CASSDRTSGSEQFF. Filled out from reference TRBV28 and TRBJ2-1, the complete variable domain reads DVKVTQSSRYLVKRTGEKVFLECVQDMDHENMFWYRQDPGLGLRLIYFSYDVKMKEKGDIPEGYSVSREKKERFSLILESASTNQTSMYLCASSDRTSGSEQFFGPGTRLTVL.

The V and J genes are TRBV29-1 and TRBJ1-1; D may be TRBD1 (6 bases). V was trimmed by 6 bases and J by 1 base, leaving 12 bases between them. Germline loops: CDR1 SQVTM, CDR2 ANQGSEA. The CDR3 is 13 residues long. CDR3 in amino acids: CSVLRGGNTEAFF. The CDR3 nucleotides read TGCAGCGTCCTCAGGGGTGGGAACACTGAAGCTTTCTTT.

The rearrangement links TRBV12-3 or TRBV12-4 to TRBJ2-3; D is unresolved. The CDR3 runs to 13 residues. With 4 bases removed from V and 4 bases from J, the gap between germline ends came to 9 bases. Here the CDR3 reads CASSSPVADTQYF. For the CDR3, the DNA is TGTGCCAGCAGTTCTCCGGTGGCAGATACGCAGTATTTT.

In this sample, this clonotype turned up a few times. This CDR3 is CRQGAEKLFF. The CDR3 nucleotides are TGCAGACAGGGGGCTGAAAAACTGTTTTTT. The V call is TRBV20-1, the J call TRBJ1-4, with 9 bases that match TRBD1. Germline CDR1 DFQATT, CDR2 SNEGSKA (reference sequence). The CDR3 extends over 10 amino acids.

The chain links TRBV20-1 to TRBJ1-2; D is ambiguous. In germline, CDR1 is DFQATT, CDR2 SNEGSKA (reference sequence). V was pared by 5 bases and J by 4 bases, with 14 bases between. The CDR3 has 13 amino acids. The CDR3 DNA sequence: TGCAGTGCTTCTGGCGAGGGAACCTATGGCTACACCTTC. Translation gives CSASGEGTYGYTF.